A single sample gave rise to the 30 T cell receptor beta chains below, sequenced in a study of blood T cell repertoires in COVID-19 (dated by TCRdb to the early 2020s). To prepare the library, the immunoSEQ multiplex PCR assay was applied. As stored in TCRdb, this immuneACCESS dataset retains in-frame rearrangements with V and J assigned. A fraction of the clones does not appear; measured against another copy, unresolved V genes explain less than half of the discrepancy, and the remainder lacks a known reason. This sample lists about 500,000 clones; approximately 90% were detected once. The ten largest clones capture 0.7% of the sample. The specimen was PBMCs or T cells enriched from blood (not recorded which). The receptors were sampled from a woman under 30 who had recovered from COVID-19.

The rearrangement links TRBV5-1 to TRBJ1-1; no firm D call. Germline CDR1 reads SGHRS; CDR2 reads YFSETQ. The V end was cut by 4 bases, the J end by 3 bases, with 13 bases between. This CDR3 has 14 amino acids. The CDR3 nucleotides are TGCGCCAGCAGCGCCGGATACCAGGACACTGAAGCTTTCTTT. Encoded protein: CASSAGYQDTEAFF.

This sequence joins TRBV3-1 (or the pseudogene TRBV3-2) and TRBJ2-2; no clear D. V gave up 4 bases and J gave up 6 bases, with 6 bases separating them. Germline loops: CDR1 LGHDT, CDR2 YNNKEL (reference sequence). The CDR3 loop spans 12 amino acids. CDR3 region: CASSRGPGELFF. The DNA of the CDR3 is TGTGCCAGCAGCCGTGGGCCCGGGGAGCTGTTTTTT.

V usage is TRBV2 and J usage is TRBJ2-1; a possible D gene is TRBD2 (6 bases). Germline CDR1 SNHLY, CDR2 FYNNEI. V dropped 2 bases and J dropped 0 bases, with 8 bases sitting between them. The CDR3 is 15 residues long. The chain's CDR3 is CASSERRGSYNEQFF. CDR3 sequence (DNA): TGTGCCAGCAGTGAACGGAGGGGCTCCTACAATGAGCAGTTCTTC.

CDR3 region: CASSRDRGWETQYF. The CDR3, as DNA: TGTGCCAGCAGCCGGGACAGGGGGTGGGAGACCCAGTACTTC. The chain employs TRBV11-2 and TRBJ2-5; TRBD1 matches at 11 bases. V shed 5 bases and J 5 bases; nucleotides not matched to a gene: 4. This CDR3 comprises 14 residues. Looked up from germline, CDR1 is SGHAT and CDR2 is FQNNGV.

For the CDR3, the DNA is TGTGCCAGCAGTGACTCGGCCGGCGGGGGGCCCACAGATACGCAGTATTTT. Translating gives CASSDSAGGGPTDTQYF. The J gene is TRBJ2-3, the V gene TRBV6-4; 8 bases agree with TRBD2. The CDR3 length is 17 residues. V lost 0 bases, J lost 2 bases, and 7 bases stayed unmatched. CDR1 and CDR2 (germline): MRHNA, SNTAGT.

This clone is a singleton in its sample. The CDR3 coding sequence is TGTGCCAGCAGTTTATTTGAGGGTTCTCCCTATGGCTACACCTTC. Translated: CASSLFEGSPYGYTF. The chain combines TRBV27 with TRBJ1-2; D call uncertain. Germline V CDR1 and CDR2: MNHEY, SMNVEV (reference sequence). Trimming pared 1 base from V and 4 bases from J, leaving 13 bases between. The CDR3 contains 15 residues.

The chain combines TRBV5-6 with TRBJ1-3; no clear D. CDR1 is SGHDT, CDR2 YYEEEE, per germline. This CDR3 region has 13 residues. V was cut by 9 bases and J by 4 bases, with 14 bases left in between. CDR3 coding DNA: TGTGCCACCCGGGAGGGCGAGGGAAACACCATATATTTT. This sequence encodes CATREGEGNTIYF.

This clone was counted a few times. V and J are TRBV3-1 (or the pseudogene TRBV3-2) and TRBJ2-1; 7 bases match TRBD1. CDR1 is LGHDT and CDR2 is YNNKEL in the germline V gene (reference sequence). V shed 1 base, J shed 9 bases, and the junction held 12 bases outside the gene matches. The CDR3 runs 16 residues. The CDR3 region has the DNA TGTGCCAGCAGCCAAGCTGCAGGGGGTTTACTCAGTGAGCAGTTCTTC. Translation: CASSQAAGGLLSEQFF.

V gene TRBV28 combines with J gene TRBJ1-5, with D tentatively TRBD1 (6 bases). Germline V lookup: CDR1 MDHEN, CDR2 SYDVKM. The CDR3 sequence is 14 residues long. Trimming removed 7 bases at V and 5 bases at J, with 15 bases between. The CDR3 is CASIPRQVDQPQHF. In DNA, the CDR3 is TGTGCCAGCATCCCAAGACAGGTCGATCAGCCCCAGCATTTT.

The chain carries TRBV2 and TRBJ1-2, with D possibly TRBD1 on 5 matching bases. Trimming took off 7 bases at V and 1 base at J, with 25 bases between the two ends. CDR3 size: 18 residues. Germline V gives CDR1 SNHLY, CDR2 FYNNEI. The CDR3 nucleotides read TGTGCCAGCACCCAGGGTAGGGGAACGCCATACTTTAACTATGGCTACACCTTC. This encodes CASTQGRGTPYFNYGYTF.

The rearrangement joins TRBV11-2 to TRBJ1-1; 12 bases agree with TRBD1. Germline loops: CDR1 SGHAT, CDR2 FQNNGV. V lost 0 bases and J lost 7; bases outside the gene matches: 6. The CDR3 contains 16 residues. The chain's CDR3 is CASSLDRDRGRDEAFF. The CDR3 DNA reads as TGTGCCAGCAGCTTAGATCGGGACAGGGGGCGTGATGAAGCTTTCTTT.

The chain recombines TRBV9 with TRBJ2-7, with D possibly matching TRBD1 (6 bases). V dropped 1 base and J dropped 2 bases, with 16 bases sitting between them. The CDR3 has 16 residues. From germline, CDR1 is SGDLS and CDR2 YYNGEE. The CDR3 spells CASSVCDRNEPYEQYF. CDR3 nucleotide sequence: TGTGCCAGCAGCGTATGCGACAGGAACGAACCCTACGAGCAGTACTTC.

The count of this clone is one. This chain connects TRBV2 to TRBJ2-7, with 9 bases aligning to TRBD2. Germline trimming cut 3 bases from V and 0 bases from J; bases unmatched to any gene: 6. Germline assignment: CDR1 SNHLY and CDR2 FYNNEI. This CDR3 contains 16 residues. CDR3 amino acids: CASSERSGGYSYEQYF. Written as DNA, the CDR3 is TGTGCCAGCAGTGAGAGGAGCGGGGGGTACTCCTACGAGCAGTACTTC.

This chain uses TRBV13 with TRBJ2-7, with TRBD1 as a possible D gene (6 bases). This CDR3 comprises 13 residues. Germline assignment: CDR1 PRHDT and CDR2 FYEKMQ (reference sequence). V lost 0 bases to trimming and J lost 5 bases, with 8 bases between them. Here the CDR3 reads CASSLGDRDEQYF. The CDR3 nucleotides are TGTGCCAGCAGCTTAGGGGACAGAGACGAGCAGTACTTC.

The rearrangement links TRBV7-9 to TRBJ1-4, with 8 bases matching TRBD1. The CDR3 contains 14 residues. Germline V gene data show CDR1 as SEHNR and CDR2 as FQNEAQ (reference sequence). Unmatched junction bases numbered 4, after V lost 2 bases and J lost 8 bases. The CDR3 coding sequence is TGTGCCAGCAGCTTACAGGGGGCCGGAGAAAAACTGTTTTTT. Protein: CASSLQGAGEKLFF.

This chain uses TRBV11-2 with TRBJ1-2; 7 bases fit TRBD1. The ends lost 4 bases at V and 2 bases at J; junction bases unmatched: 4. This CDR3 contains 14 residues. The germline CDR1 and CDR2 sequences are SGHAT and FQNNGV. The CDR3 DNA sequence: TGTGCCAGCAGCTCTCGACAGGGCAACTATGGCTACACCTTC. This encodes CASSSRQGNYGYTF.

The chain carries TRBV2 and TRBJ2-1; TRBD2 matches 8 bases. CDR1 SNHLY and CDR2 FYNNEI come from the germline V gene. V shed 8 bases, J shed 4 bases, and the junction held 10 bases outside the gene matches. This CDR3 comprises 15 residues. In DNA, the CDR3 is TGTGCCAGCCAAATCACTGCGGGGGGTTACAATGAGCAGTTCTTC. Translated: CASQITAGGYNEQFF.

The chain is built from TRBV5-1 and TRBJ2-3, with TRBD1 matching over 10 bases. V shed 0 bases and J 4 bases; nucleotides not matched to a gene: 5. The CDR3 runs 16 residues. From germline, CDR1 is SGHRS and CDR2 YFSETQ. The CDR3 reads CASSLEGTGAADTQYF. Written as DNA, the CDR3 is TGCGCCAGCAGCTTGGAAGGGACAGGGGCAGCAGATACGCAGTATTTT.

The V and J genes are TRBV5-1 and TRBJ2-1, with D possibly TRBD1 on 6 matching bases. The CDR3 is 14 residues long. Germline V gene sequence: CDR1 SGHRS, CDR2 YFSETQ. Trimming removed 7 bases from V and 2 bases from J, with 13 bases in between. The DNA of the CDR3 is TGCGCCAGCCTCGTTTCAGGGGCCTACAATGAGCAGTTCTTC. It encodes CASLVSGAYNEQFF.

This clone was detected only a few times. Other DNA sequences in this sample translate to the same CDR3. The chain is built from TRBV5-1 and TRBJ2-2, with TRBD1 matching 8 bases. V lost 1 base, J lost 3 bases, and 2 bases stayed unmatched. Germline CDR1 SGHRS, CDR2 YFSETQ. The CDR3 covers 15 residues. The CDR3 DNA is TGCGCCAGCAGCTTGACAGGGGGTGACACCGGGGAGCTGTTTTTT. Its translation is CASSLTGGDTGELFF.

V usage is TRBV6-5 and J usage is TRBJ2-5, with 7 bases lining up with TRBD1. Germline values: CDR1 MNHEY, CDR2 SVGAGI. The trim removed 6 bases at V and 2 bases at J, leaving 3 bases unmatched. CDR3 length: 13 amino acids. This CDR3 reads CASRRTGQETQYF. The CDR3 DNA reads TGTGCCAGCAGGAGGACAGGTCAAGAGACCCAGTACTTC.

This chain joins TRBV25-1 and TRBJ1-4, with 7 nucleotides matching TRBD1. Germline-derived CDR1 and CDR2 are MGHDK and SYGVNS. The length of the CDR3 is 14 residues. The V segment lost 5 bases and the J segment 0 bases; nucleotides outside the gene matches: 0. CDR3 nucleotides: TGTGCCAGCAGTCAGGGGGCAACTAATGAAAAACTGTTTTTT. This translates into CASSQGATNEKLFF.

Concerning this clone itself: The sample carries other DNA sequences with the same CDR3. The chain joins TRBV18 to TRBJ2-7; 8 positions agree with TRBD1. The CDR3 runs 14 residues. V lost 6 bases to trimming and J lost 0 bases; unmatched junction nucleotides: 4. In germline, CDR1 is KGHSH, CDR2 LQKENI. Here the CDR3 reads CASSPGQGSYEQYF. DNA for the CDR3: TGTGCCAGCTCTCCCGGACAGGGCTCCTACGAGCAGTACTTC.

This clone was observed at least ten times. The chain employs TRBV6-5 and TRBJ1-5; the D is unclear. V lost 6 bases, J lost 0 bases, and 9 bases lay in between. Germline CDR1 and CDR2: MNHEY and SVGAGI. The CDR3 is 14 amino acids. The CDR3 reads CASSLVISNQPQHF. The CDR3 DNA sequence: TGTGCCAGCAGCTTAGTAATTAGCAATCAGCCCCAGCATTTT.

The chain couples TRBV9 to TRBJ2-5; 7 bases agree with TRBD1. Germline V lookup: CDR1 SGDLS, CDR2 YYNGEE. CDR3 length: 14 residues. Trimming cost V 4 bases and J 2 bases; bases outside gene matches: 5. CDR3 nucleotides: TGTGCCAGCAGCTTATCAGGGGGACAAGAGACCCAGTACTTC. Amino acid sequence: CASSLSGGQETQYF.

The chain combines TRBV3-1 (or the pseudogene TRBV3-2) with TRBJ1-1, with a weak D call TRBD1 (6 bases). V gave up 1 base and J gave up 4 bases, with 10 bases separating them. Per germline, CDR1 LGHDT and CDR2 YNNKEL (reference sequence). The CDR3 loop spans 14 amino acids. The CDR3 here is CASSQVGHSTEAFF. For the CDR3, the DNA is TGTGCCAGCAGCCAAGTGGGACACTCCACTGAAGCTTTCTTT.

The CDR3 loop is CASSPSVSGGEQYF. The CDR3 DNA sequence: TGCGCCAGCAGTCCCTCGGTTAGCGGGGGCGAGCAGTACTTC. J is TRBJ2-7 and V is TRBV5-1; 9 positions agree with TRBD2. The CDR3 loop spans 14 amino acids. Trimming removed 5 bases from V and 6 bases from J; junction bases left unmatched: 9. Germline V gene lookup returns CDR1 SGHRS and CDR2 YFSETQ.

CDR3 sequence (DNA): TGTGCCAGCAGTTTAGCTGGCCGGGGAGCTTTCTTT. The encoded protein is CASSLAGRGAFF. The V gene is TRBV28, the J gene TRBJ1-1; no clear D. Germline CDR1 and CDR2: MDHEN and SYDVKM. This CDR3 comprises 12 residues. Trimming cost V 2 bases and J 10 bases, with 11 bases left between them.

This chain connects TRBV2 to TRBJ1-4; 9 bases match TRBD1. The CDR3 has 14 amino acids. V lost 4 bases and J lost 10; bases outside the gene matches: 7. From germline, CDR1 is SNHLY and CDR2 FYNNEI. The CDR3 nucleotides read TGTGCCAGCAGTGTACAGGGGGCTGGTGGAAAACTGTTTTTT. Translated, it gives CASSVQGAGGKLFF. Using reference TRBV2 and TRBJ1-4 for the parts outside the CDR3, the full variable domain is EPEVTQTPSHQVTQMGQEVILRCVPISNHLYFYWYRQILGQKVEFLVSFYNNEISEKSEIFDDQFSVERPDGSNFTLKIRSTKLEDSAMYFCASSVQGAGGKLFFGSGTQLSVL.

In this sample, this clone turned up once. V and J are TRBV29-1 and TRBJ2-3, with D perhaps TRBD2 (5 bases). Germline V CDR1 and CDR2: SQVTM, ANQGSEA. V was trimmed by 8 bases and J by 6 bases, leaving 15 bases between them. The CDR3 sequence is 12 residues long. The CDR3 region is CSLLERGDTQYF. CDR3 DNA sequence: TGCAGCCTCCTAGAAAGAGGGGATACGCAGTATTTT.